The 30 T cell receptor beta chains below were found in one sample sequenced in a study of neurological immune-mediated disorders (dated by TCRdb to between 2018 and 2021). Library construction relied on 5' RACE. The sequencing machine was an Illumina HiSeq 2500. Using fastp at Q25 and MiXCR, TCRdb reprocessed the public reads and kept productive beta chains. Rows are combined by CDR3 protein, so each entry shows the most common genes and DNA. Within this sample are around 79,000 distinct CDR3 sequences, with around 14% of them counted one time only. The ten largest account for 6.5% to 8% of the sample. Sequenced material: PBMCs. These receptors came from a woman aged 45-59 years in good health.

This clonotype was observed at least ten times. V and J are TRBV2 and TRBJ2-1, with TRBD1 matching over 9 bases. In germline, CDR1 is SNHLY, CDR2 FYNNEI. The CDR3 length is 13 residues. After removal of 5 bases from V and 15 bases from J, the junction contained 11 bases not matched to a gene. This chain's CDR3 is CASSQDGQGNPFF. DNA for the CDR3: TGTGCCAGCAGTCAAGATGGACAGGGGAATCCGTTCTTC.

The rearrangement links TRBV19 to TRBJ2-7, with 7 bases matching TRBD2. This CDR3 region has 15 residues. V shed 1 base and J 3 bases; nucleotides not matched to a gene: 6. Germline V gene sequence: CDR1 LNHDA, CDR2 SQIVND (reference sequence). The CDR3 spells CASSIVSGARYEQYF. DNA for the CDR3: TGTGCCAGTAGTATAGTCAGCGGGGCTCGCTACGAGCAGTACTTC.

This clonotype was detected ten times or more. The rearrangement joins TRBV5-1 to TRBJ1-1, with a possible D match to TRBD1 (5 bases). CDR3 size: 15 residues. V dropped 4 bases and J dropped 2 bases, with 15 bases sitting between them. CDR1 and CDR2 (germline): SGHRS, YFSETQ. CDR3: CASSVTQDSNTEAFF. The CDR3 DNA reads TGCGCCAGCAGCGTCACACAGGACTCTAACACTGAAGCTTTCTTT.

This clonotype was observed many times. The genes are TRBV15 and TRBJ2-4; TRBD2 aligns across 8 bases. CDR1 and CDR2 (germline): LNHNV, YYDKDF (reference sequence). The CDR3 is 17 residues long. J was trimmed by 0 bases and V by 3 bases; bases with no gene match: 7. CDR3 in amino acids: CATSRSGGGKAKNIQYF. In DNA, the CDR3 is TGTGCCACCAGCAGGAGTGGCGGGGGGAAAGCCAAAAACATTCAGTACTTC.

CDR3: CASSEMNTGELFF. The DNA for the CDR3 is TGTGCCAGCAGTGAAATGAACACCGGGGAGCTGTTTTTT. The rearrangement joins TRBV25-1 to TRBJ2-2, with D hard to call. This CDR3 comprises 13 residues. CDR1 and CDR2 (germline): MGHDK, SYGVNS. Between the trimmed V and J ends, which lost 2 bases and 1 base, there was a span of 2 bases.

This clonotype was found many times. The chain has TRBV7-8 and TRBJ1-6; tentatively, D is TRBD1 (5 bases). V lost 5 bases and J lost 8, with 25 bases in between. In germline, CDR1 is SGHVS, CDR2 FQNEAQ. CDR3 length: 18 amino acids. This chain's CDR3 is CASSNPRPRGPADSPLHF. CDR3 DNA: TGTGCCAGCAGCAACCCTCGCCCGCGGGGCCCGGCCGATTCACCCCTCCACTTT.

The sample holds many counts of this clonotype. CDR3 nucleotide sequence: TGCGCCAGCAGCTCGGGTCCTAATGAAAAACTGTTTTTT. Protein: CASSSGPNEKLFF. This chain links TRBV5-1 with TRBJ1-4; D unresolved. CDR1 is SGHRS, CDR2 YFSETQ, per germline. Trimming cost V 3 bases and J 3 bases, with 6 bases left between them. CDR3 length: 13 amino acids.

This clonotype was detected ten times or more. V and J are TRBV5-1 and TRBJ2-1, with TRBD1 matching over 9 bases. Germline V gives CDR1 SGHRS, CDR2 YFSETQ. The J segment lost 6 bases and the V segment lost 4 bases, leaving 8 bases of the junction unmatched. The CDR3 covers 15 residues. The chain's CDR3 is CASSRDREGRNEQFF. The CDR3 DNA reads TGCGCCAGCAGCCGGGACAGGGAGGGGCGCAATGAGCAGTTCTTC.

This clonotype was counted many times. The J gene is TRBJ2-7, the V gene TRBV20-1; no firm D call. CDR3 length: 16 residues. Germline CDR1 reads DFQATT; CDR2 reads SNEGSKA (reference sequence). V was cut by 5 bases and J by 0 bases, with 20 bases left in between. CDR3 in amino acids: CSAASTLVLSSYEQYF. DNA for the CDR3: TGCAGTGCTGCATCTACCCTAGTGCTGAGCTCCTACGAGCAGTACTTC.

In its sample, this clonotype was seen many times. This rearrangement joins TRBV5-1 to TRBJ2-5; 10 positions match TRBD1. This CDR3 has 16 amino acids. V was pared by 0 bases and J by 3 bases, with 5 bases of the junction left unmatched. Per the germline V gene, CDR1 is SGHRS and CDR2 is YFSETQ. The CDR3 region is CASSLETGGREETQYF. The CDR3 DNA sequence: TGCGCCAGCAGCTTGGAGACAGGGGGCCGGGAAGAGACCCAGTACTTC.

This chain joins TRBV10-3 and TRBJ2-3; 10 bases fit TRBD2. Germline-derived CDR1 and CDR2 are ENHRY and SYGVKD. V shed 6 bases and J 4 bases; nucleotides not matched to a gene: 7. The CDR3 has 15 amino acids. This CDR3 is CAIRGASGSPDTQYF. The CDR3 DNA follows: TGTGCCATCAGGGGGGCTAGCGGGAGCCCAGATACGCAGTATTTT.

This clonotype was seen many times. The rearrangement uses TRBV20-1 and TRBJ2-7, with D possibly being TRBD1 or TRBD2 (5 bases each). Germline CDR1 is DFQATT and CDR2 is SNEGSKA (reference sequence). The V and J ends lost 5 bases and 2 bases respectively, with 16 bases between them. The CDR3 has 14 residues. The CDR3 DNA sequence: TGCAGTGCTCTGTTGGGCCAGGGAGCCTACGAGCAGTACTTC. This translates into CSALLGQGAYEQYF.

The chain links TRBV7-6 to TRBJ2-1, with a weak D call TRBD2 (7 bases). V was clipped by 6 bases and J by 8 bases, with 20 bases between them. This CDR3 comprises 15 residues. Germline lookup yields CDR1 SGHVS and CDR2 FNYEAQ. CDR3 residues: CASSRGLGGTYEQFF. DNA for the CDR3: TGTGCCAGCAGTCGGGGGCTCGGGGGGACCTATGAGCAGTTCTTC.

This clonotype was counted at least ten times. V is TRBV10-3 and J is TRBJ2-3, with D maybe TRBD1 (6 bases). CDR1 is ENHRY and CDR2 is SYGVKD in the germline V gene. V shed 5 bases and J shed 4 bases, with 10 bases lying between them. CDR3 length: 13 amino acids. As DNA, the CDR3 is TGTGCCATCAGTTTACAGGGCCCAGATACGCAGTATTTT. It translates to CAISLQGPDTQYF.

This clonotype was observed many times. This chain uses TRBV29-1 with TRBJ1-1; tentative D call: TRBD1 (5 bases). CDR1 and CDR2 from the germline V gene are SQVTM and ANQGSEA. The length of the CDR3 is 14 residues. V was pared by 1 base and J by 0 bases, with 9 bases between. CDR3 protein: CSVEGQIMNTEAFF. In DNA form, the CDR3 reads TGCAGCGTTGAAGGACAGATCATGAACACTGAAGCTTTCTTT.

The sample holds many counts of this clonotype. The chain recombines TRBV5-1 with TRBJ1-1, with TRBD1 as a possible D gene (5 bases). V was trimmed by 9 bases and J by 10 bases, leaving 19 bases between them. CDR1 and CDR2 from the germline V gene are SGHRS and YFSETQ. This CDR3 region has 12 residues. The CDR3 sequence: CANPGDSRIAFF. CDR3 nucleotide sequence: TGCGCCAATCCTGGGGACTCTCGGATAGCTTTCTTT.

This clonotype was seen repeatedly, ten times or more. The CDR3 region is CASKGRSLSYNEQFF. In DNA, the CDR3 is TGTGCCAGCAAAGGCAGGAGCTTATCCTACAATGAGCAGTTCTTC. The V call is TRBV2, the J call TRBJ2-1; D uncertain. This CDR3 is built from 15 residues. Germline V gives CDR1 SNHLY, CDR2 FYNNEI. The germline V and J ends were trimmed by 7 bases and 1 base, with 14 bases remaining between them. Using reference TRBV2 and TRBJ2-1 for the parts outside the CDR3, the full variable domain is EPEVTQTPSHQVTQMGQEVILRCVPISNHLYFYWYRQILGQKVEFLVSFYNNEISEKSEIFDDQFSVERPDGSNFTLKIRSTKLEDSAMYFCASKGRSLSYNEQFFGPGTRLTVL.

The sample holds a few counts of this clonotype. The J gene is TRBJ2-4, the V gene TRBV18; D is unclear. This CDR3 is built from 15 residues. V dropped 3 bases and J dropped 0 bases, with 9 bases sitting between them. Germline V gene lookup returns CDR1 KGHSH and CDR2 LQKENI. CDR3 sequence reads: CASSPSRQAKNIQYF. The CDR3 DNA follows: TGTGCCAGCTCACCCTCGCGACAAGCCAAAAACATTCAGTACTTC. Full variable domain (remainder filled in from reference TRBV18 and TRBJ2-4): NAGVMQNPRHLVRRRGQEARLRCSPMKGHSHVYWYRQLPEEGLKFMVYLQKENIIDESGMPKERFSAEFPKEGPSILRIQQVVRGDSAAYFCASSPSRQAKNIQYFGAGTRLSVL.

This clonotype has ten or more counts. This chain uses TRBV10-3 with TRBJ2-3, with 9 bases that match TRBD1. The CDR3 length is 16 residues. CDR1 and CDR2 from the germline V gene are ENHRY and SYGVKD. The ends lost 3 bases at V and 3 bases at J; junction bases unmatched: 7. The CDR3 DNA reads as TGTGCCATCAGTGATACCGGGACAGGGAGTACAGATACGCAGTATTTT. It yields the protein CAISDTGTGSTDTQYF.

This clonotype was picked up many times. The chain recombines TRBV20-1 with TRBJ1-3; D remains ambiguous. CDR1 and CDR2 from the germline V gene are DFQATT and SNEGSKA (reference sequence). V shed 0 bases and J shed 2 bases, with 5 bases lying between them. CDR3 length: 13 residues. This CDR3 is CSARDPTGNTIYF. The CDR3 nucleotides read TGCAGTGCTAGAGATCCGACTGGAAACACCATATATTTT.

This clonotype was seen at least ten times. The chain uses TRBV28 and TRBJ2-1; D is ambiguous. CDR1 and CDR2 from the germline V gene are MDHEN and SYDVKM. Between the trimmed V and J ends, which lost 3 bases and 9 bases, there was a span of 9 bases. This CDR3 region has 12 residues. Here the CDR3 reads CASSLSALEQFF. The CDR3 DNA reads TGTGCCAGCAGTTTGTCAGCGCTTGAGCAGTTCTTC.

This clonotype has just one count. A clone one base away is much larger, so this may be a read error. The J gene is TRBJ2-1, the V gene TRBV6-5, with 12 bases that match TRBD2. Germline V gene sequence: CDR1 MNHEY, CDR2 SVGAGI. The CDR3 contains 15 residues. CDR3 loop: CASRLTSGGLNEHFF. The CDR3 nucleotides read TGTGCCAGCAGGCTGACTAGCGGGGGATTAAATGAGCATTTCTTC.

As concerns this clonotype: This could be a read error, since a much larger clone is one nucleotide away. The J gene is TRBJ1-2, the V gene TRBV18; maybe TRBD1 (5 bases). CDR3 length equals 17 residues. Trimming left V 3 bases short and J 0 bases short, with 17 bases between. Germline loops: CDR1 KGHSH, CDR2 LQKENI. The CDR3, as DNA: TGTGCCAGCTCACCCCAGGGTCGGGGCGACTCTAACTATGGCTACACCTTC. Translating gives CASSPQGRGDSNYGYTF. Using reference TRBV18 and TRBJ1-2 for the parts outside the CDR3, the full variable domain is NAGVMQNPRHLVRRRGQEARLRCSPMKGHSHVYWYRQLPEEGLKFMVYLQKENIIDESGMPKERFSAEFPKEGPSILRIQQVVRGDSAAYFCASSPQGRGDSNYGYTFGSGTRLTVV.

This chain uses TRBV12-3 or TRBV12-4 with TRBJ2-2, with 13 nucleotides matching TRBD2. The CDR3 spans 16 residues. V was clipped by 7 bases and J by 7 bases; unmatched bases: 9. CDR3 nucleotide sequence: TGTGCCAGCAACCAGGGGACTAGCGGGATCCTCGGGGAGCTGTTTTTT. It yields the protein CASNQGTSGILGELFF.

This clonotype appeared many times. This rearrangement joins TRBV7-2 to TRBJ1-2, with D unclear. Trimming stripped 5 bases from V and 8 bases from J, with 15 bases between. The CDR3 sequence is 13 residues long. Germline V gene data show CDR1 as SGHTA and CDR2 as FQGNSA. The DNA for the CDR3 is TGTGCCAGCAGCCCACCTGGCTTAGGCGGCTACACCTTC. It codes for CASSPPGLGGYTF.

This clonotype was recorded at least ten times. J is TRBJ2-3 and V is TRBV5-1; D uncertain. The ends were cut back, 4 bases at V and 1 base at J, with 10 bases in the middle. Germline assignment: CDR1 SGHRS and CDR2 YFSETQ. The CDR3 consists of 14 residues. Here the CDR3 reads CASSPSLGTDTQYF. CDR3 nucleotides: TGCGCCAGCAGCCCTTCGCTCGGCACAGATACGCAGTATTTT.

This clonotype has a count of ten or more. This sequence joins TRBV20-1 and TRBJ1-1, with a possible D match to TRBD1 (5 bases). Per germline, CDR1 DFQATT and CDR2 SNEGSKA (reference sequence). V was trimmed by 6 bases and J by 0 bases, leaving 8 bases between them. This CDR3 comprises 12 residues. CDR3 loop: CSAGTVNTEAFF. The CDR3 bases are TGCAGTGCAGGGACGGTGAACACTGAAGCTTTCTTT.

In its sample, this clonotype was seen many times. V is TRBV20-1 and J is TRBJ2-7, with a tentative D call TRBD2 (6 bases). With 3 bases removed from V and 1 base from J, the gap between germline ends came to 13 bases. The germline V gene has CDR1 DFQATT and CDR2 SNEGSKA (reference sequence). The CDR3 has 14 amino acids. CDR3 amino acids: CSARPRDWSYEQYF. In DNA form, the CDR3 reads TGCAGTGCTAGGCCCCGGGACTGGTCCTACGAGCAGTACTTC.

This clonotype came up many times. This chain uses TRBV13 with TRBJ2-7; D might be TRBD1 (6 bases). Germline lookup yields CDR1 PRHDT and CDR2 FYEKMQ (reference sequence). CDR3 length: 17 residues. V lost 5 bases and J lost 2, with 22 bases in between. CDR3 DNA: TGTGCCAGCAGCCAGGTCATCGGGTTGAGGGGGACCTACGAGCAGTACTTC. It specifies CASSQVIGLRGTYEQYF.

Here the CDR3 reads CSAREPTGMGLEQFF. As DNA, the CDR3 is TGCAGTGCTAGAGAGCCGACAGGGATGGGGCTTGAGCAGTTCTTC. The chain joins TRBV20-1 to TRBJ2-1; TRBD1 matches 7 bases. CDR1 and CDR2 (germline): DFQATT, SNEGSKA (reference sequence). Trimming took 0 bases from V and 9 from J; bases not matched to a gene: 11. The CDR3 runs to 15 residues.